This is a list of T cell receptor beta chains from one sample in a study of blood T cell repertoires in COVID-19. Profiled with immunoSEQ multiplex PCR; TCRdb holds only in-frame clones, not every one. The sample lists some 120,000 clones; about 92% were seen once. Sequenced input: peripheral blood. These receptors all come from a man aged 45-65 years with active COVID-19. The CDR3 runs from the conserved cysteine through the conserved F or W. Fields, in order: clone size, V gene, D gene, J gene, CDR3 length, CDR3 protein, CDR3 DNA. D genes are given only for firm matches. Part of the rows lack a size; the others show once, few, many or a class for expanded clones.

NA	TRBV14	NA	TRBJ2-3	15	CASSPGSKRGDTQYF	TGTGCCAGCAGCCCCGGGTCCAAACGAGGGGATACGCAGTATTTT
NA	TRBV4-1	NA	TRBJ1-1	15	CASSQQTGRETEAFF	TGCGCCAGCAGCCAACAGACAGGTCGAGAAACTGAAGCTTTCTTT
NA	TRBV19	TRBD1	TRBJ1-5	17	CASSIGTGGSSNQPQHF	TGTGCCAGTAGTATAGGGACAGGGGGGAGTAGCAATCAGCCCCAGCATTTT
NA	TRBV7-2	NA	TRBJ2-1	12	CASSQWGYEQFF	TGTGCCAGCAGCCAGTGGGGCTATGAGCAGTTCTTC
NA	TRBV5-6	NA	TRBJ1-2	12	CASSRQDYGYTF	TGTGCCAGCAGCAGACAGGACTATGGCTACACCTTC
once	TRBV3-1/TRBV3-2	TRBD2	TRBJ2-7	14	CASSRPGGNYEQYF	TGTGCCAGCAGCCGGCCGGGGGGAAACTACGAGCAGTACTTC
NA	TRBV11-3	TRBD2	TRBJ2-3	18	CASSEGRVTGGITDTQYF	TGTGCCAGCAGCGAGGGAAGAGTCACGGGGGGTATCACAGATACGCAGTATTTT
NA	TRBV18	TRBD1	TRBJ2-5	16	CASSYKQGASGETQYF	TGTGCCAGCTCGTATAAACAGGGGGCATCAGGAGAGACCCAGTACTTC
NA	TRBV24-1	TRBD2	TRBJ2-1	18	CATSDTGTSGSSYNEQFF	TGTGCCACCAGTGATACCGGGACTAGCGGGAGCTCCTACAATGAGCAGTTCTTC
NA	TRBV9	NA	TRBJ2-1	15	CASSAGEGSYNEQFF	TGTGCCAGCAGCGCGGGAGAAGGGTCCTACAATGAGCAGTTCTTC
NA	TRBV27	NA	TRBJ2-1	15	CASSSPGLQYNEQFF	TGTGCCAGCAGTTCCCCCGGCCTACAGTACAATGAGCAGTTCTTC
once	TRBV4-1	NA	TRBJ2-3	14	CASSQAGGTDTQYF	TGCGCCAGCAGCCAAGCCGGCGGAACAGATACGCAGTATTTT
NA	TRBV4-1	NA	TRBJ2-1	16	CASSQPRVRQYNEQFF	TGCGCCAGCAGCCAACCTAGGGTGCGACAGTACAATGAGCAGTTCTTC
NA	TRBV6-6	NA	TRBJ2-7	16	CASSFPPGDYPYEQYF	TGTGCCAGCAGTTTTCCTCCAGGGGACTATCCCTACGAGCAGTACTTC
once	TRBV12-3/TRBV12-4	NA	TRBJ1-2	11	CASSLMSSYTF	TGTGCCAGCAGTTTAATGAGTAGCTACACCTTC
NA	TRBV6-5	TRBD2	TRBJ2-5	14	CASSIRLAQETQYF	TGTGCCAGCAGTATTAGACTAGCCCAAGAGACCCAGTACTTC
NA	TRBV5-4	TRBD2	TRBJ2-1	19	CASSPGTSGGANRVDEQFF	TGTGCCAGCAGCCCCGGTACTAGCGGGGGGGCCAATCGCGTCGATGAGCAGTTCTTC
NA	TRBV27	TRBD1	TRBJ2-7	15	CASSLYGTGENEQYF	TGTGCCAGCAGTTTATATGGGACAGGGGAAAACGAGCAGTACTTC
few	TRBV12-3/TRBV12-4	NA	TRBJ1-5	12	CASRRGNQPQHF	TGTGCCAGCAGGAGGGGCAATCAGCCCCAGCATTTT
NA	TRBV9	NA	TRBJ2-3	15	CASSVEGKRADTQYF	TGTGCCAGCAGCGTAGAGGGGAAAAGGGCAGATACGCAGTATTTT
NA	TRBV5-1	NA	TRBJ2-3	17	CASTGISLTSGSDTQYF	TGCGCCAGCACGGGGATATCCCTGACCAGCGGATCAGATACGCAGTATTTT